These 3 T cell receptor beta chains were sequenced from one sample in a study of CXCR4 blockade with PD-1 therapy in pancreatic cancer. Sequencing was performed with immunoSEQ multiplex PCR; in TCRdb, only in-frame clones are kept and a portion is missing. The table shows about 6,000 clones, with 35% occurring only once. The sample comprised tumor tissue. The receptors were sampled from a human donor with pancreatic ductal adenocarcinoma.

V usage is TRBV19 and J usage is TRBJ2-5; D remains unclear. CDR1 LNHDA and CDR2 SQIVND come from the germline V gene (reference sequence). Trimming took off 5 bases at V and 0 bases at J, with 10 bases between the two ends. The CDR3 consists of 14 residues. CDR3 in DNA: TGTGCCAGTAGTCCCGAACTGTACCAAGAGACCCAGTACTTC. Residues: CASSPELYQETQYF.

Only a few counts were recorded for this clone. The chain recombines TRBV19 with TRBJ2-7, with D tentatively TRBD1 (6 bases). Trimming took 4 bases from V and 1 from J, leaving 14 bases between them. CDR1 is LNHDA and CDR2 is SQIVND in the germline V gene (reference sequence). The CDR3 runs 15 residues. The CDR3 reads CASSKRQAISYEQYF. CDR3 DNA sequence: TGTGCCAGTAGTAAACGACAGGCGATATCCTACGAGCAGTACTTC.

This clone was recorded a few times. The chain is built from TRBV5-1 and TRBJ2-7, with no clear D. This CDR3 comprises 16 residues. Trimming shortened V by 2 bases and J by 0 bases, and 15 bases separated the two germline ends. Germline V CDR1 and CDR2: SGHRS, YFSETQ. CDR3 residues: CASSFYSESGSYEQYF. The CDR3 coding sequence is TGCGCCAGCAGCTTTTACAGCGAGTCTGGCTCCTACGAGCAGTACTTC.